The clone carrying this T cell receptor beta chain was seen a single time. Its antigen is unknown. Donors, without exception, were Caucasian adults residing in Nashville, Tennessee. The V end was cut by 5 bases, the J end by 3 bases, with 19 bases between. CDR3 size: 16 residues. CDR1 is SGHAT and CDR2 is FQNNGV in the germline V gene. The data stem from a study of shared clonotypes between healthy human individuals. General observations from the study: Approximately 5.1% was the fraction of naive CD4 clonotypes found shared across a few donors. Naive subsets usually exceeded memory subsets in estimated richness. Blood was the sole source, and tissue repertoires probably differ.

Sequencing used immunoSEQ multiplex PCR; TCRdb keeps in-frame clones, though not all of them. The sample includes a few million clones, approximately 96% seen only once; the top ten take roughly 0.13%. The receptor's source is a man aged 18 to 35 in good health. The sequenced material came from naive CD4+ T cells sorted from blood. The subset is: CD45RA+ positively selected. V and J are TRBV11-2 and TRBJ2-5; D perhaps matches TRBD2 (6 bases). CDR3 amino acids: CASSPSLGGMEETQYF. Here the CDR3 DNA reads TGTGCCAGCAGCCCATCCCTGGGCGGGATGGAAGAGACCCAGTACTTC.